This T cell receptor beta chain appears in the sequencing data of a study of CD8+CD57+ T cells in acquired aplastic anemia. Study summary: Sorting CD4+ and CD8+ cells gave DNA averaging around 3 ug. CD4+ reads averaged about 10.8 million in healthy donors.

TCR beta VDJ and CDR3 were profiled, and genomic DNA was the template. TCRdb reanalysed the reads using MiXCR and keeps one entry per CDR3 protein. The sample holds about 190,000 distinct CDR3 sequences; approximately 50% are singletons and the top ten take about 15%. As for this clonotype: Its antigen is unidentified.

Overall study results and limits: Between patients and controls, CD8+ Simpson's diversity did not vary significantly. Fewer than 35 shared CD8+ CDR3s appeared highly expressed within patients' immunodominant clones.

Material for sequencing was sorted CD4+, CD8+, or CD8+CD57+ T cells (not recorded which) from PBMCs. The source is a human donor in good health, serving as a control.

CDR3 DNA: TGTGCCACCAGCAGGGGTAGCGGGGGGGCCACCGAGCAGTACTTC. It codes for CATSRGSGGATEQYF. This chain uses TRBV15 with TRBJ2-7, with 11 bases lining up with TRBD2. CDR3 size: 15 residues. Germline CDR1 reads LNHNV; CDR2 reads YYDKDF (reference sequence). The ends lost 3 bases at V and 6 bases at J; junction bases unmatched: 7.